This record covers a single T cell receptor beta chain. Per the study methods: Reference gene primers were amplified, and this amplification served to estimate nucleated cell counts. Here immunoSEQ multiplex PCR was the method, and the copy in TCRdb shows in-frame clones only, minus some. V, J and clone size were drawn from that table, and D and trimming were deduced from the DNA. The table lists fewer than 200,000 clones, around 83% of them singletons. This entry belongs to a study of blood T cell repertoires in COVID-19. Study background: Sources were T cells, B-cell-depleted T cells, or PBMCs; the material itself was cDNA or gDNA.

The CDR3 has 16 amino acids. The ends lost 0 bases at V and 4 bases at J; junction bases unmatched: 3. Germline CDR1 is LGHNA and CDR2 is YNFKEQ. The receptor's source is a human donor in a cohort sampled during active COVID-19. V usage is TRBV4-2 and J usage is TRBJ1-3; TRBD1 matches 10 bases. The sequenced sample was peripheral blood. The CDR3 DNA reads as TGTGCCAGCAGCCAAGATGCGGACAGGGGGGGAAACACCATATATTTT. It specifies CASSQDADRGGNTIYF.